The 31 T cell receptor beta chains reported below all come from one sample, sequenced in a study of T cells in Graves' hyperthyroidism and ophthalmopathy. It was RNA transcripts that yielded the amplified TCR beta CDR3 regions. First-round RT-PCR with HTBI primers amplified the TCR CDR3 region. TCRdb used MiXCR to reprocess the multiplex PCR reads, holding one entry per CDR3 protein. The sample holds some 360,000 distinct CDR3 sequences, about 15% seen once. The sequenced sample was blood. Receptor source: a woman aged 55-75 years with Graves' hyperthyroidism.

This clonotype has at least ten counts. J is TRBJ2-5 and V is TRBV20-1; 7 nucleotides agree with TRBD2. Germline V lookup: CDR1 DFQATT, CDR2 SNEGSKA (reference sequence). V lost 1 base, J lost 2 bases, and 13 bases stayed unmatched. CDR3 length: 17 residues. In DNA, the CDR3 is TGCAGTGCTAGAGTGGGACTACTTCATCCCTCTCAAGAGACCCAGTACTTC. Translated, it gives CSARVGLLHPSQETQYF.

Ten or more counts support this clonotype. The rearrangement links TRBV6-1 to TRBJ2-7; TRBD2 aligns across 7 bases. V was pared by 5 bases and J by 2 bases, with 6 bases of the junction left unmatched. Germline CDR1 is MNHNS and CDR2 is SASEGT. The CDR3 runs 14 residues. The CDR3 spells CASSSGTAPYEQYF. CDR3 bases: TGTGCCAGCAGTAGCGGGACCGCGCCCTACGAGCAGTACTTC.

The sample holds many counts of this clonotype. The rearrangement joins TRBV28 to TRBJ1-2; 7 positions agree with TRBD1. Germline CDR1 and CDR2: MDHEN and SYDVKM. CDR3 length: 15 amino acids. J was trimmed by 0 bases and V by 8 bases; bases with no gene match: 9. The chain's CDR3 is CASGSTGRPNYGYTF. In DNA, the CDR3 is TGTGCCAGCGGATCGACAGGGCGACCTAACTATGGCTACACCTTC.

The table lists this clonotype with a few counts. This chain links TRBV18 with TRBJ1-1; D gene unclear. V was shortened by 3 bases and J by 1 base, with 6 bases between the two germline ends. Germline V gene sequence: CDR1 KGHSH, CDR2 LQKENI. The CDR3 is 13 amino acids. CDR3 nucleotide sequence: TGTGCCAGCTCACCCGGAAAGAACACTGAAGCTTTCTTT. Translated: CASSPGKNTEAFF. Filled out from reference TRBV18 and TRBJ1-1, the complete variable domain reads NAGVMQNPRHLVRRRGQEARLRCSPMKGHSHVYWYRQLPEEGLKFMVYLQKENIIDESGMPKERFSAEFPKEGPSILRIQQVVRGDSAAYFCASSPGKNTEAFFGQGTRLTVV.

This clonotype was recorded a few times. The chain couples TRBV29-1 to TRBJ2-7; D is unclear. CDR1 SQVTM and CDR2 ANQGSEA come from the germline V gene. The CDR3 contains 12 residues. V lost 2 bases to trimming and J lost 2 bases, with 7 bases between them. In DNA, the CDR3 is TGCAGCGTTGAAAAACAGCCCTACGAGCAGTACTTC. Translation: CSVEKQPYEQYF.

This clonotype has ten or more counts. The chain uses TRBV18 and TRBJ2-5; weak D call: TRBD2 (7 bases). The CDR3 spans 15 residues. V gave up 3 bases and J gave up 5 bases, with 16 bases separating them. Germline CDR1 KGHSH, CDR2 LQKENI. Here the CDR3 reads CASSPSGGSRETQYF. CDR3 sequence (DNA): TGTGCCAGCTCACCCTCGGGGGGCTCGAGGGAGACCCAGTACTTC.

Ten or more counts support this clonotype. The chain couples TRBV7-9 to TRBJ2-5; D is perhaps TRBD1 or TRBD2 (6 bases each). Germline V gene lookup returns CDR1 SEHNR and CDR2 FQNEAQ (reference sequence). This CDR3 spans 15 amino acids. The germline V and J ends were trimmed by 1 base and 5 bases, with 14 bases remaining between them. CDR3 amino acids: CASSLVGGGTETQYF. CDR3 sequence (DNA): TGTGCCAGCAGCTTAGTAGGAGGGGGTACGGAGACCCAGTACTTC. Full variable domain (rest looked up from reference TRBV7-9 and TRBJ2-5): DTGVSQNPRHKITKRGQNVTFRCDPISEHNRLYWYRQTLGQGPEFLTYFQNEAQLEKSRLLSDRFSAERPKGSFSTLEIQRTEQGDSAMYLCASSLVGGGTETQYFGPGTRLLVL.

This clonotype was counted between two and nine times. This chain uses TRBV7-9 with TRBJ1-3; tentatively, D is TRBD1 (5 bases). V lost 7 bases to trimming and J lost 4 bases, with 23 bases between them. Looked up from germline, CDR1 is SEHNR and CDR2 is FQNEAQ (reference sequence). The CDR3 contains 17 residues. CDR3 protein: CASTPNPAGRSGNTIYF. The DNA of the CDR3 is TGTGCCAGCACCCCGAACCCGGCAGGGAGGTCCGGAAACACCATATATTTT.

This clonotype was counted ten times or more. The chain recombines TRBV27 with TRBJ2-2; D is perhaps TRBD1 (5 bases). With 3 bases removed from V and 6 bases from J, the gap between germline ends came to 11 bases. CDR1 and CDR2 (germline): MNHEY, SMNVEV (reference sequence). The CDR3 spans 14 residues. The CDR3 loop reads CASSFAGLPGELFF. CDR3 nucleotide sequence: TGTGCCAGCAGTTTCGCAGGGTTGCCCGGGGAGCTGTTTTTT.

This clonotype was picked up many times. The chain employs TRBV5-8 and TRBJ2-1; D might be TRBD1 (5 bases). The germline V gene encodes CDR1 SGHTS and CDR2 YDEGEE. The ends were cut back, 4 bases at V and 4 bases at J, with 18 bases in the middle. The CDR3 has 16 amino acids. The CDR3 loop is CASSPGWRPLYNEQFF. CDR3 bases: TGTGCCAGCAGCCCAGGGTGGCGGCCACTTTACAATGAGCAGTTCTTC.

There are a few counts of this clonotype. A much bigger clone sits one base away, suggesting this may be a read error. V gene TRBV2 combines with J gene TRBJ2-1; the D gene is possibly TRBD1 (5 bases). The CDR3 sequence is 15 residues long. Germline CDR1 SNHLY, CDR2 FYNNEI. CDR3 in amino acids: CASSPRANSYNGQFF. CDR3 sequence (DNA): TGTGCCAGCAGCCCCAGGGCAAATTCCTACAATGGGCAGTTCTTC.

This chain's CDR3 is CASSTGQGARETQYF. CDR3 sequence (DNA): TGTGCCAGTAGTACTGGACAGGGGGCGCGGGAGACCCAGTACTTC. This chain joins TRBV19 and TRBJ2-5; 11 bases align to TRBD1. With 4 bases clipped from V and 5 bases from J, the junction kept 6 bases outside the gene matches. This CDR3 has 15 residues. Germline lookup yields CDR1 LNHDA and CDR2 SQIVND (reference sequence).

This clonotype was observed at least ten times. The rearrangement joins TRBV11-2 to TRBJ2-3; D tentatively reads TRBD1 or TRBD2 (5 bases each). Trimming took off 3 bases at V and 0 bases at J, with 10 bases between the two ends. Per the germline V gene, CDR1 is SGHAT and CDR2 is FQNNGV. The CDR3 is 15 amino acids. CDR3 in DNA: TGTGCCAGCAGCTTCGGGACGTTTAGCACAGATACGCAGTATTTT. Translation: CASSFGTFSTDTQYF.

The chain employs TRBV30 and TRBJ2-3; 10 positions match TRBD2. The CDR3 length is 15 residues. The trim removed 0 bases at V and 6 bases at J, leaving 6 bases unmatched. Germline assignment: CDR1 GTSNPN and CDR2 SVGIG (reference sequence). The CDR3 region has the DNA TGTGCCTGGAGTGTGGCTAGCGGGAGTAGGGATACGCAGTATTTT. Its protein is CAWSVASGSRDTQYF.

This clonotype has at least ten counts. This sequence joins TRBV6-1 and TRBJ2-1; TRBD1 aligns across 11 bases. Germline lookup yields CDR1 MNHNS and CDR2 SASEGT. J was trimmed by 8 bases and V by 5 bases; bases with no gene match: 5. This CDR3 is 14 amino acids long. The CDR3 DNA reads TGTGCCAGCAGTCGGGACAGGGGGGGGGATGAGCAGTTCTTC. It is translated as CASSRDRGGDEQFF.

The table lists this clonotype with a few counts. The chain links TRBV10-3 to TRBJ2-7; 16 bases are shared with TRBD2. CDR3 size: 16 residues. Germline CDR1 ENHRY, CDR2 SYGVKD. The J segment lost 7 bases and the V segment lost 5 bases, leaving 8 bases of the junction unmatched. The CDR3 loop reads CAISKGLAGGPKEQYF. In DNA form, the CDR3 reads TGTGCCATCAGTAAGGGACTAGCGGGAGGGCCTAAGGAGCAGTACTTC.

This clonotype has a count of ten or more. The chain combines TRBV28 with TRBJ2-3; 7 bases match TRBD2. Germline V gene sequence: CDR1 MDHEN, CDR2 SYDVKM. The CDR3 runs to 15 residues. The ends lost 2 bases at V and 1 base at J; junction bases unmatched: 3. For the CDR3, the DNA is TGTGCCAGCAGTTTACCGGGGGGTGGCACAGATACGCAGTATTTT. Translated: CASSLPGGGTDTQYF.

The rearrangement uses TRBV12-3 or TRBV12-4 and TRBJ1-2; D is ambiguous. The CDR3 runs 15 residues. V was cut by 3 bases and J by 3 bases, with 14 bases left in between. CDR3 coding DNA: TGTGCCAGCAGTTTCTTTTGGGCAGCGGACTATGGCTACACCTTC. Translating gives CASSFFWAADYGYTF.

J is TRBJ2-1 and V is TRBV29-1, with TRBD2 matching 11 bases. The germline gives CDR1 SQVTM, CDR2 ANQGSEA. The CDR3 consists of 15 residues. The V and J ends lost 1 base and 10 bases, in that order; junction bases with no gene match: 9. Written as DNA, the CDR3 is TGCAGCGTTGAAGGGACTAGCGGGTCCGCCGGCGAGCAGTTCTTC. Amino acid sequence: CSVEGTSGSAGEQFF.

This clonotype was seen repeatedly, ten times or more. The chain is built from TRBV6-6 and TRBJ2-1, with a tentative D call TRBD1 (6 bases). CDR1 is MNHNY and CDR2 is SVGAGI in the germline V gene (reference sequence). Trimming cost V 1 base and J 0 bases, with 19 bases left between them. The CDR3 spans 19 residues. The CDR3 spells CASSYLNRASLSSYNEQFF. The CDR3 region has the DNA TGTGCCAGCAGTTACTTGAACAGGGCCTCTTTGAGCTCCTACAATGAGCAGTTCTTC.

This clonotype was seen at least ten times. The rearrangement uses TRBV28 and TRBJ2-7; D might be TRBD2 (5 bases). CDR3 size: 13 residues. Trimming cost V 2 bases and J 4 bases, with 9 bases left between them. CDR1 MDHEN and CDR2 SYDVKM come from the germline V gene. CDR3 in amino acids: CASSLPGRYEQYF. In DNA form, the CDR3 reads TGTGCCAGCAGTTTACCGGGGAGATACGAGCAGTACTTC.

In this sample, this clonotype turned up many times. The chain has TRBV28 and TRBJ1-1, with a weak D call TRBD1 (5 bases). The germline gives CDR1 MDHEN, CDR2 SYDVKM. This CDR3 is 13 amino acids long. The V gene lost 6 bases and the J gene lost 5 bases, with 13 bases spanning the gap. CDR3 in DNA: TGTGCCAGCAGGGCAGGGACGTGGACTGAAGCTTTCTTT. It is translated as CASRAGTWTEAFF. The whole variable domain, filled in from reference TRBV28 and TRBJ1-1, reads DVKVTQSSRYLVKRTGEKVFLECVQDMDHENMFWYRQDPGLGLRLIYFSYDVKMKEKGDIPEGYSVSREKKERFSLILESASTNQTSMYLCASRAGTWTEAFFGQGTRLTVV.

This clonotype was seen a few times. The genes are TRBV3-1 and TRBJ2-5; D is possibly TRBD1 (5 bases). The CDR3 extends over 17 amino acids. V gave up 0 bases and J gave up 5 bases, with 19 bases separating them. The germline V gene has CDR1 LGHDT and CDR2 YNNKEL (reference sequence). CDR3 region: CASSQDPLTGGSETQYF. CDR3 nucleotides: TGTGCCAGCAGCCAAGACCCTTTAACAGGTGGATCTGAGACCCAGTACTTC.

The chain links TRBV10-2 to TRBJ2-7; TRBD2 aligns across 12 bases. This CDR3 region has 16 residues. The germline V gene has CDR1 WSHSY and CDR2 SAAADI. Trimming at V came to 6 bases and at J to 0 bases, leaving 6 bases not matched to a gene. CDR3 in amino acids: CASRRGLAGISYEQYF. CDR3 nucleotide sequence: TGCGCCAGCAGACGCGGACTAGCGGGGATCTCCTACGAGCAGTACTTC.

This clonotype has only a few counts. The conserved final phenylalanine or tryptophan is absent from the CDR3, which likely points to a read error. V gene TRBV30 combines with J gene TRBJ1-1, with 9 bases fitting TRBD1. J lost 10 bases, V lost 2 bases, and 14 bases had no gene match. There are 15 residues in the CDR3. CDR1 is GTSNPN, CDR2 SVGIG, per germline (reference sequence). CDR3 residues: CAWSRSSTGGRGAFL. The DNA for the CDR3 is TGTGCCTGGAGTCGATCTTCAACAGGGGGCCGTGGAGCTTTCCTT.

This sequence joins TRBV7-9 and TRBJ2-5, with D maybe TRBD2 (5 bases). The length of the CDR3 is 14 residues. Trimming stripped 1 base from V and 2 bases from J, with 8 bases between. The germline gives CDR1 SEHNR, CDR2 FQNEAQ (reference sequence). The CDR3 nucleotides are TGTGCCAGCAGCTTAGAAGCGGCGCAAGAGACCCAGTACTTC. It is translated as CASSLEAAQETQYF.

V usage is TRBV20-1 and J usage is TRBJ2-1, with TRBD2 matching over 7 bases. CDR1 and CDR2 (germline): DFQATT, SNEGSKA (reference sequence). Germline trimming cut 0 bases from V and 6 bases from J; bases unmatched to any gene: 23. The CDR3 length is 20 residues. The CDR3 DNA is TGCAGTGCTAGAGATCTATCGGGAGGCAAATTTAATCGGAGATTCAATGAGCAGTTCTTC. Amino acid sequence: CSARDLSGGKFNRRFNEQFF.

This clonotype was seen at least ten times. This chain joins TRBV18 and TRBJ1-2, with a tentative D call TRBD1 (5 bases). Trimming stripped 3 bases from V and 2 bases from J, with 10 bases between. The germline V gene encodes CDR1 KGHSH and CDR2 LQKENI. This CDR3 has 14 residues. DNA for the CDR3: TGTGCCAGCTCACCTGACAGAGGGAACTATGGCTACACCTTC. Encoded protein: CASSPDRGNYGYTF.

In this sample, this clonotype turned up many times. V and J are TRBV10-3 and TRBJ2-1; D might be TRBD2 (6 bases). The CDR3 spans 15 residues. Trimming took 0 bases from V and 8 from J, leaving 14 bases between them. The V gene's germline CDR1 is ENHRY and CDR2 SYGVKD. The CDR3 is CAISESGDLLDEQFF. CDR3 nucleotide sequence: TGTGCCATCAGTGAGTCGGGGGACTTATTGGATGAGCAGTTCTTC.

This clonotype has a count of ten or more. The chain's CDR3 is CASSTGALVTGELFF. The CDR3 region has the DNA TGCGCCAGCAGCACAGGGGCCCTCGTCACCGGGGAGCTGTTTTTT. This sequence joins TRBV5-1 and TRBJ2-2, with TRBD1 matching over 7 bases. V lost 4 bases, J lost 4 bases, and 7 bases stayed unmatched. The CDR3 has 15 amino acids. CDR1 SGHRS and CDR2 YFSETQ come from the germline V gene. The full variable domain, completed using reference TRBV5-1 and TRBJ2-2, is KAGVTQTPRYLIKTRGQQVTLSCSPISGHRSVSWYQQTPGQGLQFLFEYFSETQRNKGNFPGRFSGRQFSNSRSEMNVSTLELGDSALYLCASSTGALVTGELFFGEGSRLTVL.

V and J are TRBV2 and TRBJ1-2; possibly TRBD1 for D (5 bases). Trimming cost V 10 bases and J 7 bases, with 13 bases left between them. CDR3 length: 11 residues. Germline V gene sequence: CDR1 SNHLY, CDR2 FYNNEI. The CDR3 loop is CAIGRDAGYTF. DNA for the CDR3: TGTGCCATCGGACGGGACGCTGGCTACACCTTC.